One T cell receptor (beta chain) is described in this entry. Its antigen is not known. There are 10 residues in the CDR3. Trimming removed 7 bases at V and 2 bases at J, with 5 bases between. Germline assignment: CDR1 SQVTM and CDR2 ANQGSEA. The sample originates from a study of shared clonotypes between healthy human individuals. Turning to the study itself: Three CD4 naive, three CD4 memory, two CD8 naive and one CD8 memory plate were used per donor. Broader study findings: Among donors, clonotype sharing was expected to be affected by sequencing depth.

Genomic DNA belonging to each subset was distributed in equal measure over several immunoSEQ plates. Some clones are missing from TCRdb's copy, which holds only in-frame ones; the method was immunoSEQ multiplex PCR. The profile shows 850,000 to 1,200,000 clones, about three quarters of them singletons. The TCR sequence derives from a man in his late teens or twenties in good health. Sequenced: memory CD4+ T cells sorted from blood. As for subset: CD45RA-negative fraction. The gene calls are TRBV29-1 and TRBJ1-1, with unresolved D. The CDR3 bases are TGCAGCGGAATAAACACTGAAGCTTTCTTT. This codes for CSGINTEAFF.